These 2 T cell receptor beta chains originate from one sample sequenced in a study of cytomegalovirus exposure and HLA in healthy donors. Amplification used 60 Vbeta primers and 13 Jbeta primers. The protocol was immunoSEQ multiplex PCR, while the TCRdb copy is restricted to in-frame clones and leaves out a portion. The sample includes 100,000 to 150,000 clones, approximately 80% of them seen just once. The specimen sequenced was PBMCs. Source of these receptors: a woman in her thirties or forties in good health and CMV-seronegative.

The gene calls are TRBV29-1 and TRBJ2-3; D is ambiguous. This CDR3 is 12 amino acids long. Germline V gene lookup returns CDR1 SQVTM and CDR2 ANQGSEA. V lost 4 bases, J lost 2 bases, and 7 bases lay in between. The CDR3 region is CSVGAPTDTQYF. The DNA for the CDR3 is TGCAGCGTTGGGGCCCCCACAGATACGCAGTATTTT.

In nucleotides, the CDR3 is TGTGCCAGCAGGCCCCCTAGCGGGAGCCACGAGCAGTACTTC. This sequence encodes CASRPPSGSHEQYF. The chain is built from TRBV28 and TRBJ2-7, with TRBD2 identical over 10 bases. CDR1 MDHEN and CDR2 SYDVKM come from the germline V gene. J lost 5 bases, V lost 6 bases, and 7 bases had no gene match. CDR3 length equals 14 residues.